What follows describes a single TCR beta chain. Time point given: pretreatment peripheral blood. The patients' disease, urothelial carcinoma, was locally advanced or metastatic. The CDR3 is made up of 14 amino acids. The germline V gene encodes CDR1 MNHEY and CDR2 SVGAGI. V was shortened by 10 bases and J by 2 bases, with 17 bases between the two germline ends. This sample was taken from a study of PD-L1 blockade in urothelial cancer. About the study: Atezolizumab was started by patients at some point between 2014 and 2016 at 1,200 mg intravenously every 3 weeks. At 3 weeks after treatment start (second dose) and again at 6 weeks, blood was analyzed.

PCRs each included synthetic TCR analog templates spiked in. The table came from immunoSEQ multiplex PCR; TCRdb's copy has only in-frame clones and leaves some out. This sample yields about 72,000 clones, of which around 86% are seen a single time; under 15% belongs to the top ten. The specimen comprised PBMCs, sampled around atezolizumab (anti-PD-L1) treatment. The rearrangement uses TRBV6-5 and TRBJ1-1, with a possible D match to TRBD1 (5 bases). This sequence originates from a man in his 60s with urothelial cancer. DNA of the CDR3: TGTGCCACCCGAGGCAGGGAGGATAACACTGAAGCTTTCTTT. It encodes CATRGREDNTEAFF.